The 25 T cell receptor beta chains below come from one sample, sequenced in a study of T cell changes during pregnancy in multiple sclerosis. TCRdb's table, derived via immunoSEQ multiplex PCR, lists solely in-frame clones and lacks some. The repertoire includes just over 50,000 clones, roughly 94% of them detected once, and just under 0.6% sits in the top ten. The sample consisted of CD4+ T cells from peripheral blood mononuclear cells, taken in the second trimester of pregnancy. The receptors derive from a female donor with multiple sclerosis, enrolled in a pregnancy study.

The V call is TRBV21-1, the J call TRBJ1-1; the table names TRBD1, a call not compared with the DNA. TRBV21-1 is given as a pseudogene. The CDR3 sequence is 15 residues long. This CDR3 is CASSENRPLNTEAFF. The DNA for the CDR3 is TGTGCCAGCAGTGAAAACAGACCTCTGAACACTGAAGCTTTCTTT.

J is TRBJ2-5 and V is TRBV12-5; 9 bases map to TRBD2. Germline lookup yields CDR1 LGHNT and CDR2 FRNRAP. The CDR3 has 16 residues. Unmatched junction bases numbered 12, after V lost 5 bases and J lost 5 bases. In DNA form, the CDR3 reads TGTGCTAGTGGTCCATCCTCGCGGGGGGGCTATGAGACCCAGTACTTC. This translates into CASGPSSRGGYETQYF.

This chain links TRBV11-3 with TRBJ2-4, with D maybe TRBD1 (6 bases). The CDR3 is 12 residues long. Germline V gene data show CDR1 as SGHNT and CDR2 as YENEEA. Trimming removed 5 bases from V and 5 bases from J, with 7 bases in between. DNA of the CDR3: TGTGCCAGCAGCGCAGGGGAAAACATTCAGTACTTC. Translated: CASSAGENIQYF.

The J gene is TRBJ1-3, the V gene TRBV18, with no clear D. V lost 5 bases and J 1 base, leaving 15 bases between the germline ends. Germline values: CDR1 KGHSH, CDR2 LQKENI. The CDR3 length is 16 residues. CDR3 sequence: CASSRGGEFSGNTIYF. The CDR3 coding sequence is TGTGCCAGCTCAAGAGGCGGGGAGTTTTCTGGAAACACCATATATTTT.

The chain is built from TRBV25-1 and TRBJ2-5, with 8 bases lining up with TRBD1. Germline CDR1 and CDR2: MGHDK and SYGVNS. The junction had 3 bases not matched to a gene; V was cut back by 8 bases and J by 1 base. This CDR3 has 13 amino acids. CDR3 sequence reads: CASGTGGQETQYF. The DNA for the CDR3 is TGTGCCAGCGGCACAGGGGGCCAAGAGACCCAGTACTTC.

This sequence joins TRBV19 and TRBJ2-5, with 7 positions matching TRBD2. V shed 3 bases, J shed 8 bases, and the junction held 9 bases outside the gene matches. This CDR3 has 14 amino acids. The germline gives CDR1 LNHDA, CDR2 SQIVND (reference sequence). CDR3 sequence (DNA): TGTGCCAGTAGTATCGGCGGGGGTGTTGGAACCCAGTACTTC. It yields the protein CASSIGGGVGTQYF.

V is TRBV7-2 and J is TRBJ2-3; a possible D gene is TRBD1 (6 bases). V lost 3 bases and J 5 bases, leaving 9 bases between the germline ends. From germline, CDR1 is SGHTA and CDR2 FQGNSA. There are 13 residues in the CDR3. The CDR3 DNA reads TGTGCCAGCAGCTTCACAGGGATAGATACGCAGTATTTT. Encoded protein: CASSFTGIDTQYF.

CDR3 coding DNA: TGTGCCAGCAGCCCAAGCGGGGGAAACTACGAGCAGTACTTC. Protein sequence: CASSPSGGNYEQYF. V usage is TRBV28 and J usage is TRBJ2-7; 8 positions match TRBD2. The CDR3 length is 14 residues. Trimming removed 6 bases from V and 3 bases from J; junction bases left unmatched: 7. CDR1 and CDR2 (germline): MDHEN, SYDVKM.

The chain has TRBV11-3 and TRBJ1-1, with D maybe TRBD1 (5 bases). This CDR3 has 16 residues. Germline V CDR1 and CDR2: SGHNT, YENEEA. V lost 5 bases and J lost 3, with 19 bases in between. DNA of the CDR3: TGTGCCAGCAGCCGTGGGCAGGGTAGTCTGGACACTGAAGCTTTCTTT. As protein: CASSRGQGSLDTEAFF.

This chain joins TRBV7-3 and TRBJ2-1, with TRBD2 matching over 11 bases. The ends lost 5 bases at V and 9 bases at J; junction bases unmatched: 15. The CDR3 is made up of 17 amino acids. Germline CDR1 SGHTA, CDR2 FQGTGA. The CDR3: CASSPTLLAGGHGEQFF. The CDR3 DNA sequence: TGTGCCAGCAGCCCGACCCTCCTAGCGGGGGGCCACGGTGAGCAGTTCTTC. Drawing the rest from reference TRBV7-3 and TRBJ2-1, the complete variable domain is GAGVSQTPSNKVTEKGKYVELRCDPISGHTALYWYRQSLGQGPEFLIYFQGTGAADDSGLPNDRFFAVRPEGSVSTLKIQRTERGDSAVYLCASSPTLLAGGHGEQFFGPGTRLTVL.

J is TRBJ2-7 and V is TRBV19; 9 bases line up with TRBD2. CDR1 is LNHDA, CDR2 SQIVND, per germline (reference sequence). With V trimmed by 3 bases and J by 3 bases, 9 bases remained unmatched. The CDR3 totals 16 residues. The DNA of the CDR3 is TGTGCCAGTAGTATGGCTAGCGGGGCGGGACACTACGAGCAGTACTTC. This gives the protein CASSMASGAGHYEQYF.

The chain recombines TRBV19 with TRBJ1-5, with a possible D match to TRBD1 (5 bases). This CDR3 has 14 residues. CDR1 is LNHDA, CDR2 SQIVND, per germline (reference sequence). V lost 5 bases and J 4 bases, leaving 12 bases between the germline ends. The CDR3 loop is CASSFGHKNQPQHF. The DNA of the CDR3 is TGTGCCAGTAGTTTTGGACACAAAAATCAGCCCCAGCATTTT. Looking up the rest from reference TRBV19 and TRBJ1-5 gives the full variable domain: DGGITQSPKYLFRKEGQNVTLSCEQNLNHDAMYWYRQDPGQGLRLIYYSQIVNDFQKGDIAEGYSVSREKKESFPLTVTSAQKNPTAFYLCASSFGHKNQPQHFGDGTRLSIL.

This rearrangement joins TRBV27 to TRBJ1-1; weak D call: TRBD1 (6 bases). CDR3 length: 12 residues. V was cut by 7 bases and J by 9 bases, with 15 bases left in between. CDR1 is MNHEY, CDR2 SMNVEV, per germline (reference sequence). CDR3 sequence reads: CASTSRTEKAFF. The CDR3 DNA is TGTGCCAGCACCTCCCGGACAGAAAAAGCTTTCTTT.

The V and J genes are TRBV6-4 and TRBJ2-6; D is unresolved. The CDR3 spans 16 residues. Looked up from germline, CDR1 is MRHNA and CDR2 is SNTAGT. V was shortened by 0 bases and J by 3 bases, with 9 bases between the two germline ends. The CDR3 region has the DNA TGTGCCAGCAGTGACTCGATCAGGCGTGGGGCCAACGTCCTGACTTTC. Residues: CASSDSIRRGANVLTF.

V gene TRBV25-1 combines with J gene TRBJ1-2; possible D gene TRBD1, 5 bases. Germline assignment: CDR1 MGHDK and CDR2 SYGVNS. This CDR3 is built from 12 residues. V gave up 9 bases and J gave up 6 bases, with 14 bases separating them. CDR3 coding DNA: TGTGCCAGAACTACGGGGGGGGATGGCTACACCTTC. It codes for CARTTGGDGYTF.

V gene TRBV6-5 combines with J gene TRBJ2-3; the match to TRBD2 covers 11 bases. CDR3 length: 13 amino acids. Germline trimming cut 5 bases from V and 8 bases from J; bases unmatched to any gene: 3. Germline V gives CDR1 MNHEY, CDR2 SVGAGI. The CDR3 spells CASSLAGGVTQYF. The CDR3, as DNA: TGTGCCAGCAGTCTAGCGGGGGGAGTTACGCAGTATTTT.

This clone was found once. The chain is built from TRBV2 and TRBJ1-3; 7 nucleotides agree with TRBD1. In germline, CDR1 is SNHLY, CDR2 FYNNEI. CDR3 size: 14 residues. The trim removed 5 bases at V and 4 bases at J, leaving 5 bases unmatched. The CDR3 spells CASSMQGGGNTIYF. As DNA, the CDR3 is TGTGCCAGCAGTATGCAGGGGGGCGGAAACACCATATATTTT. Full variable domain (rest looked up from reference TRBV2 and TRBJ1-3): EPEVTQTPSHQVTQMGQEVILRCVPISNHLYFYWYRQILGQKVEFLVSFYNNEISEKSEIFDDQFSVERPDGSNFTLKIRSTKLEDSAMYFCASSMQGGGNTIYFGEGSWLTVV.

The chain employs TRBV30 and TRBJ1-6; the D gene is possibly TRBD1 (5 bases). The CDR3 contains 14 residues. V shed 2 bases and J shed 4 bases, with 9 bases lying between them. Germline CDR1 reads GTSNPN; CDR2 reads SVGIG (reference sequence). The CDR3 DNA reads TGTGCCTGGAGTTGGCAGGGATATAATTCACCCCTCCACTTT. Translation: CAWSWQGYNSPLHF. Using reference TRBV30 and TRBJ1-6 for the parts outside the CDR3, the full variable domain is SQTIHQWPATLVQPVGSPLSLECTVEGTSNPNLYWYRQAAGRGLQLLFYSVGIGQISSEVPQNLSASRPQDRQFILSSKKLLLSDSGFYLCAWSWQGYNSPLHFGNGTRLTVT.

This chain links TRBV5-1 with TRBJ1-5, with 10 bases matching TRBD1. J lost 3 bases, V lost 2 bases, and 2 bases had no gene match. Germline V gene data show CDR1 as SGHRS and CDR2 as YFSETQ. This CDR3 contains 15 residues. For the CDR3, the DNA is TGCGCCAGCAGCTTAGGGACAGGGGTCAATCAGCCCCAGCATTTT. This codes for CASSLGTGVNQPQHF.

The chain carries TRBV18 and TRBJ2-5; the D gene is possibly TRBD2 (6 bases). From germline, CDR1 is KGHSH and CDR2 LQKENI. This CDR3 has 14 amino acids. Trimming pared 2 bases from V and 5 bases from J, leaving 12 bases between. The CDR3 nucleotides are TGTGCCAGCTCACCAAGGGGCGGGGAGGAGACCCAGTACTTC. Protein product: CASSPRGGEETQYF.

The chain carries TRBV11-3 and TRBJ2-7, with 10 positions matching TRBD1. The CDR3 length is 15 residues. V lost 5 bases and J lost 1; bases outside the gene matches: 5. Germline CDR1 and CDR2: SGHNT and YENEEA. Here the CDR3 DNA reads TGTGCCAGCAGCCTTAGGACAGGGGGATCCTACGAGCAGTACTTC. Amino acids: CASSLRTGGSYEQYF.

The chain is built from TRBV6-1 and TRBJ1-4; 8 bases line up with TRBD1. The CDR3 is 16 residues long. V shed 4 bases, J shed 3 bases, and the junction held 7 bases outside the gene matches. CDR1 and CDR2 (germline): MNHNS, SASEGT. CDR3 nucleotide sequence: TGTGCCAGCAGTGCCGGGACAGGCTTCGCTAATGAAAAACTGTTTTTT. Translation gives CASSAGTGFANEKLFF.

This chain connects TRBV6-6 to TRBJ1-4; D is uncertain. This CDR3 spans 14 amino acids. Looked up from germline, CDR1 is MNHNY and CDR2 is SVGAGI (reference sequence). Trimming shortened V by 4 bases and J by 0 bases, and 6 bases separated the two germline ends. In DNA, the CDR3 is TGTGCCAGCAGTTCCGGTGCAACTAATGAAAAACTGTTTTTT. Translated: CASSSGATNEKLFF.

A few counts support this clone. The V and J genes are TRBV12-5 and TRBJ2-3; 9 positions agree with TRBD2. This CDR3 spans 16 amino acids. Germline values: CDR1 LGHNT, CDR2 FRNRAP. J gave up 4 bases and V 0 bases, and 5 bases lay outside the gene matches. Here the CDR3 reads CASGLVLAGVSDTQYF. CDR3 sequence (DNA): TGTGCTAGTGGTTTGGTACTAGCGGGCGTTTCAGATACGCAGTATTTT.

The chain joins TRBV7-3 to TRBJ1-2, with a tentative D call TRBD1 (6 bases). V dropped 4 bases and J dropped 4 bases, with 10 bases sitting between them. The CDR3 is 13 amino acids. Germline CDR1 and CDR2: SGHTA and FQGTGA. The CDR3 spells CASSSGDGYGYTF. CDR3 coding DNA: TGTGCCAGCAGCTCAGGGGACGGCTATGGCTACACCTTC.